This T cell receptor (beta chain) derives from a study of beta chain features in type 1 diabetes. With respect to this clone: Antigen specificity is unknown.

Sorting gave populations that all exceeded 95% purity. Study-level results: Sampled from patients, naive, central memory and Treg TCRB repertoires appeared more similar than those sampled from healthy donors. Cells with high TCR expression could be over-represented when cDNA is sequenced. TCRB CDR3s were moderately but significantly shorter in Type 1 diabetes patients in all four CD4+ subsets.

The germline CDR1 and CDR2 sequences are GTSNPN and SVGIG (reference sequence). The CDR3 contains 13 residues. V dropped 4 bases and J dropped 5 bases, with 13 bases sitting between them. The sequenced template was cDNA made from the entire isolated RNA. Method: immunoSEQ multiplex PCR; TCRdb's copy keeps in-frame clones and lacks some. The sample includes 350,000 to 450,000 clones, about 14% of them seen just once. Sequencing was performed on naive CD4+ T cells from blood. The TCR sequence derives from a young man in good health. This chain links TRBV30 with TRBJ2-3, with TRBD1 as a possible D gene (6 bases). CDR3 DNA: TGTGCCTGGACCAGGGGCCCCTTAGATACGCAGTATTTT. Translation gives CAWTRGPLDTQYF.